Presented here are 30 T cell receptor beta chains from one specimen sequenced in a study of blood T cell repertoires in COVID-19. Data came from immunoSEQ multiplex PCR; TCRdb stores just in-frame clones and leaves some out. The sample yields fewer than 250,000 clones, 65% to 85% seen once. The specimen sequenced was peripheral blood. Receptor source: a woman between 45 and 60 years old with acute or convalescent COVID-19.

The V and J genes are TRBV10-3 and TRBJ2-1; TRBD2 matches 9 bases. In germline, CDR1 is ENHRY, CDR2 SYGVKD. There are 16 residues in the CDR3. Trimming cost V 2 bases and J 6 bases; bases outside gene matches: 8. The CDR3 nucleotides are TGTGCCATCAGTGAGCCGGCGGGAGGGCCTGCCAATGAGCAGTTCTTC. Translation gives CAISEPAGGPANEQFF.

The table lists this clone with a few counts. The J gene is TRBJ1-2, the V gene TRBV9, with a weak D call TRBD1 (5 bases). CDR3 size: 14 residues. Germline CDR1 SGDLS, CDR2 YYNGEE. V was shortened by 4 bases and J by 6 bases, with 16 bases between the two germline ends. CDR3 region: CASSRSVVGDGYTF. The CDR3 DNA is TGTGCCAGCAGCCGTTCGGTGGTAGGGGATGGCTACACCTTC.

The gene calls are TRBV29-1 and TRBJ2-7, with TRBD1 identical over 7 bases. Germline V gives CDR1 SQVTM, CDR2 ANQGSEA. V lost 5 bases, J lost 1 base, and 11 bases stayed unmatched. The CDR3 totals 15 residues. Here the CDR3 DNA reads TGCAGCGTTTACTCTCCGGGACAGTCGTCCTACGAGCAGTACTTC. Translating it yields CSVYSPGQSSYEQYF.

V gene TRBV7-9 combines with J gene TRBJ1-2; D unresolved. Trimming took 5 bases from V and 0 from J, leaving 13 bases between them. This CDR3 has 15 residues. CDR1 is SEHNR, CDR2 FQNEAQ, per germline (reference sequence). The CDR3 reads CASSLQGGTNYGYTF. DNA of the CDR3: TGTGCCAGCAGCCTCCAAGGAGGGACTAACTATGGCTACACCTTC.

This clone was detected only a few times. The chain combines TRBV19 with TRBJ2-1; TRBD2 matches at 10 bases. V shed 5 bases, J shed 3 bases, and the junction held 7 bases outside the gene matches. CDR1 is LNHDA and CDR2 is SQIVND in the germline V gene (reference sequence). The CDR3 loop spans 16 amino acids. The CDR3 here is CASSAWGLAHYNEQFF. Here the CDR3 DNA reads TGTGCCAGTAGTGCCTGGGGACTAGCGCACTACAATGAGCAGTTCTTC.

This clone was seen once. The V call is TRBV10-1, the J call TRBJ2-7; D may be TRBD2 (5 bases). Germline V gene lookup returns CDR1 WNHNN and CDR2 SYGVQD (reference sequence). Deletions cut 6 bases from V and 4 bases from J, with 13 bases between. The length of the CDR3 is 13 residues. The CDR3 spells CASSPGIGYEQYF. Here the CDR3 DNA reads TGCGCCAGCAGCCCCGGGATAGGGTACGAGCAGTACTTC.

This clone turned up a few times. V is TRBV11-2 and J is TRBJ2-7; 7 positions agree with TRBD2. The CDR3 extends over 13 amino acids. Unmatched junction bases numbered 2, after V lost 1 base and J lost 5 bases. CDR1 and CDR2 (germline): SGHAT, FQNNGV. The CDR3 protein is CASSLVGRDEQYF. As DNA, the CDR3 is TGTGCCAGCAGCTTAGTTGGGAGGGACGAGCAGTACTTC.

J is TRBJ2-5 and V is TRBV5-5; TRBD1 aligns across 10 bases. CDR1 SGHKS and CDR2 YYEKEE come from the germline V gene (reference sequence). The V and J ends lost 5 bases and 7 bases, in that order; junction bases with no gene match: 8. The CDR3 has 14 amino acids. CDR3 loop: CASSTGTGVGTQYF. CDR3 bases: TGTGCCAGCAGTACAGGGACAGGGGTAGGGACCCAGTACTTC. Full variable domain (rest looked up from reference TRBV5-5 and TRBJ2-5): DAGVTQSPTHLIKTRGQQVTLRCSPISGHKSVSWYQQVLGQGPQFIFQYYEKEERGRGNFPDRFSARQFPNYSSELNVNALLLGDSALYLCASSTGTGVGTQYFGPGTRLLVL.

The chain joins TRBV10-1 to TRBJ2-3; D is ambiguous. Germline V lookup: CDR1 WNHNN, CDR2 SYGVQD (reference sequence). Between the trimmed V and J ends, which lost 4 bases and 2 bases, there was a span of 7 bases. The CDR3 runs to 13 residues. In DNA form, the CDR3 reads TGCGCCAGCAGTGTAGTAATCACAGATACGCAGTATTTT. Protein sequence: CASSVVITDTQYF.

The chain has TRBV24-1 and TRBJ1-2, with D uncertain. CDR1 and CDR2 (germline): KGHDR, SFDVKD. The CDR3 runs 13 residues. With 6 bases removed from V and 0 bases from J, the gap between germline ends came to 7 bases. The CDR3 nucleotides are TGTGCCACCAGTCATCAGGCTAACTATGGCTACACCTTC. Protein sequence: CATSHQANYGYTF.

The chain recombines TRBV10-1 with TRBJ2-3, with D maybe TRBD2 (6 bases). The CDR3 has 14 residues. Looked up from germline, CDR1 is WNHNN and CDR2 is SYGVQD (reference sequence). Trimming stripped 2 bases from V and 5 bases from J, with 11 bases between. The CDR3 DNA reads TGCGCCAGCAGTGAGGGTGGGGGAGGAGATACGCAGTATTTT. Encoded protein: CASSEGGGGDTQYF.

The chain employs TRBV11-2 and TRBJ1-2; D is undetermined. With 0 bases removed from V and 3 bases from J, the gap between germline ends came to 8 bases. The CDR3 is made up of 14 amino acids. Germline V gives CDR1 SGHAT, CDR2 FQNNGV. CDR3 DNA sequence: TGTGCCAGCAGCTTAGACCCAGAAGACTATGGCTACACCTTC. It specifies CASSLDPEDYGYTF.

V usage is TRBV4-1 and J usage is TRBJ1-4; no clear D gene. Germline V gene data show CDR1 as MGHRA and CDR2 as YSYEKL. Trimming pared 1 base from V and 8 bases from J, leaving 8 bases between. The CDR3 is 13 residues long. CDR3 DNA sequence: TGCGCCAGCAGCCAAGCTATGAAAGAAAAACTGTTTTTT. This sequence encodes CASSQAMKEKLFF.

The genes are TRBV6-5 and TRBJ2-3; 9 bases agree with TRBD1. With V trimmed by 4 bases and J by 0 bases, 5 bases remained unmatched. The CDR3 length is 16 residues. CDR1 and CDR2 from the germline V gene are MNHEY and SVGAGI. As DNA, the CDR3 is TGTGCCAGCAGTTTTACAGGGGGCTGGAGCACAGATACGCAGTATTTT. Translated: CASSFTGGWSTDTQYF.

This clone was seen only a few times. The chain carries TRBV28 and TRBJ1-6, with 7 bases that match TRBD1. The germline V gene has CDR1 MDHEN and CDR2 SYDVKM. V was pared by 4 bases and J by 4 bases, with 7 bases of the junction left unmatched. This CDR3 has 16 amino acids. CDR3 residues: CASSYPRDSYNSPLHF. CDR3 bases: TGTGCCAGCAGTTATCCCCGGGACAGTTATAATTCACCCCTCCACTTT.

The rearrangement joins TRBV6-5 to TRBJ1-4; D ambiguous. There are 15 residues in the CDR3. Germline CDR1 reads MNHEY; CDR2 reads SVGAGI. The V and J ends lost 4 bases and 10 bases respectively, with 19 bases between them. CDR3: CASSSLTPQEGKLFF. CDR3 DNA: TGTGCCAGCAGTTCCCTGACCCCTCAGGAGGGAAAACTGTTTTTT.

The V and J genes are TRBV7-9 and TRBJ1-5; TRBD1 matches at 7 bases. Germline V CDR1 and CDR2: SEHNR, FQNEAQ (reference sequence). V lost 5 bases, J lost 10 bases, and 11 bases stayed unmatched. This CDR3 spans 14 amino acids. The CDR3, as DNA: TGTGCCAGCAGCCGCGGGACAGCCGACGGACCCCAGCATTTT. Amino acids: CASSRGTADGPQHF.

The CDR3 nucleotides are TGCAGTGCTAGTGACCCGGGAGTCAACTACAATGAGCAGTTCTTC. As protein: CSASDPGVNYNEQFF. This sequence joins TRBV20-1 and TRBJ2-1; the D gene is possibly TRBD2 (6 bases). CDR1 is DFQATT, CDR2 SNEGSKA, per germline (reference sequence). The CDR3 consists of 15 residues. V dropped 3 bases and J dropped 3 bases, with 15 bases sitting between them.

The V call is TRBV18, the J call TRBJ2-3; TRBD2 aligns across 13 bases. The V segment lost 1 base and the J segment 3 bases; nucleotides outside the gene matches: 13. In germline, CDR1 is KGHSH, CDR2 LQKENI. The CDR3 length is 20 residues. The CDR3 loop is CASSPRGPGTSGTNTDTQYF. The CDR3 DNA reads as TGTGCCAGCTCACCACGGGGTCCCGGGACTAGCGGGACCAATACAGATACGCAGTATTTT.

This rearrangement joins TRBV7-2 to TRBJ2-7, with 8 nucleotides matching TRBD1. Germline-derived CDR1 and CDR2 are SGHTA and FQGNSA. This CDR3 is built from 17 residues. Trimming removed 1 base from V and 5 bases from J; junction bases left unmatched: 13. The DNA of the CDR3 is TGTGCCAGCAGCTTAGTCCGCGAGGTGACAGGGGAGGACGAGCAGTACTTC. Translating it yields CASSLVREVTGEDEQYF.

This clone came up once. This chain joins TRBV2 and TRBJ2-1; 9 positions match TRBD1. From germline, CDR1 is SNHLY and CDR2 FYNNEI. V gave up 7 bases and J gave up 4 bases; unmatched junction bases: 5. The CDR3 is 14 residues long. CDR3 protein: CASTWGTGYNEQFF. DNA of the CDR3: TGTGCCAGCACCTGGGGGACAGGGTACAATGAGCAGTTCTTC.

This clone was seen only a few times. This chain links TRBV10-3 with TRBJ2-7; perhaps TRBD1 as D (5 bases). Germline V gives CDR1 ENHRY, CDR2 SYGVKD. The CDR3 runs to 13 residues. Trimming removed 3 bases from V and 2 bases from J, with 8 bases in between. CDR3 sequence (DNA): TGTGCCATCAGTGACGACAGTACCTACGAGCAGTACTTC. Encoded protein: CAISDDSTYEQYF.

V usage is TRBV21-1 and J usage is TRBJ2-3; TRBD1, as called in the table, went unchecked against the DNA. TRBV21-1 is an annotated pseudogene. The CDR3 extends over 19 amino acids. CDR3 sequence: CASSAPPGQHHFHTDTQYF. In DNA, the CDR3 is TGTGCCAGCAGCGCACCCCCGGGACAGCACCACTTTCACACAGATACGCAGTATTTT.

The chain employs TRBV24-1 and TRBJ2-5, with 10 positions matching TRBD2. This CDR3 comprises 15 residues. The germline V gene encodes CDR1 KGHDR and CDR2 SFDVKD. Unmatched junction bases numbered 5, after V lost 4 bases and J lost 4 bases. CDR3 loop: CATSEVAGGGETQYF. The CDR3 DNA follows: TGTGCCACCAGTGAAGTAGCGGGAGGTGGAGAGACCCAGTACTTC.

V is TRBV6-6 and J is TRBJ2-7, with TRBD1 matching over 7 bases. After removal of 5 bases from V and 0 bases from J, the junction contained 16 bases not matched to a gene. This CDR3 has 18 amino acids. CDR1 MNHNY and CDR2 SVGAGI come from the germline V gene (reference sequence). Here the CDR3 DNA reads TGTGCCAGCAGTCCAAATATCCAGGTGGGACAGCTCTCCTACGAGCAGTACTTC. Its protein is CASSPNIQVGQLSYEQYF.

The V call is TRBV12-3 or TRBV12-4, the J call TRBJ1-1; no firm D call. V dropped 4 bases and J dropped 5 bases, with 8 bases sitting between them. The CDR3 loop spans 12 amino acids. The CDR3 DNA reads TGTGCCAGCAGTTACAGTGGTACTGAAGCTTTCTTT. It is translated as CASSYSGTEAFF.

The chain employs TRBV2 and TRBJ2-3; the D gene is possibly TRBD1 (7 bases). The CDR3 is made up of 14 amino acids. The V gene's germline CDR1 is SNHLY and CDR2 FYNNEI. Trimming took off 7 bases at V and 3 bases at J, with 14 bases between the two ends. Here the CDR3 DNA reads TGTGCCAGCATCGCGGGACAGCTTACAGATACGCAGTATTTT. Translated, it gives CASIAGQLTDTQYF. Full variable domain (remainder filled in from reference TRBV2 and TRBJ2-3): EPEVTQTPSHQVTQMGQEVILRCVPISNHLYFYWYRQILGQKVEFLVSFYNNEISEKSEIFDDQFSVERPDGSNFTLKIRSTKLEDSAMYFCASIAGQLTDTQYFGPGTRLTVL.

V gene TRBV12-3 or TRBV12-4 combines with J gene TRBJ2-7, with D uncertain. The CDR3 contains 10 residues. Trimming cost V 6 bases and J 3 bases, with 3 bases left between them. The CDR3 sequence is CASSLYEQYF. The DNA for the CDR3 is TGTGCCAGCAGCCTCTACGAGCAGTACTTC.

The chain joins TRBV19 to TRBJ1-4; D might be TRBD1 (6 bases). Germline CDR1 is LNHDA and CDR2 is SQIVND (reference sequence). This CDR3 has 14 amino acids. Trimming pared 5 bases from V and 5 bases from J, leaving 12 bases between. This CDR3 is CASSPLGGNEKLFF. The CDR3 nucleotides read TGTGCCAGTAGTCCCCTAGGGGGAAATGAAAAACTGTTTTTT.

The rearrangement joins TRBV19 to TRBJ1-6, with a weak D call TRBD1 (6 bases). The ends were cut back, 5 bases at V and 10 bases at J, with 15 bases in the middle. In germline, CDR1 is LNHDA, CDR2 SQIVND (reference sequence). This CDR3 has 14 amino acids. This chain's CDR3 is CASSDRQDRSPLHF. CDR3 DNA: TGTGCCAGTAGTGACAGGCAGGACCGCTCACCCCTCCACTTT. The variable domain in full, with the rest retrieved from reference TRBV19 and TRBJ1-6, is DGGITQSPKYLFRKEGQNVTLSCEQNLNHDAMYWYRQDPGQGLRLIYYSQIVNDFQKGDIAEGYSVSREKKESFPLTVTSAQKNPTAFYLCASSDRQDRSPLHFGNGTRLTVT.